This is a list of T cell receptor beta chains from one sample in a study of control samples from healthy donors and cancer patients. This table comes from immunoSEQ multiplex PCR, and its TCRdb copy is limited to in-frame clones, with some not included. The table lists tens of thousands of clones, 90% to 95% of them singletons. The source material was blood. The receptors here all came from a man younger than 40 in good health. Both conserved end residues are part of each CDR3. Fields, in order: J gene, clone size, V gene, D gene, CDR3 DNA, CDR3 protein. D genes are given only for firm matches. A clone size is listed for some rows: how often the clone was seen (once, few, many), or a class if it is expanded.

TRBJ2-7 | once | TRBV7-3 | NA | TGTGCCAGCAGCATCGAGCCCCCCTACGAGCAGTACTTC | CASSIEPPYEQYF
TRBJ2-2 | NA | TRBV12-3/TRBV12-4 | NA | TGTGCCAGCAGCGCCAACACCGGGGAGCTGTTTTTT | CASSANTGELFF
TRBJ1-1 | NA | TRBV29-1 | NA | TGCAGCGTTGACAGGGCTGCCACTGAAGCTTTCTTT | CSVDRAATEAFF
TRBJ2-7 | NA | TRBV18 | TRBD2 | TGTGCCAGCTCACCAAAGGAGACTAGCGGGGGGGCAGGCGAGCAGTACTTC | CASSPKETSGGAGEQYF
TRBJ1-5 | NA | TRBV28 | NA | TGTGCCAGCAGTGGGGGGCGGGGGGCGGCTCAGCCCCAGCATTTT | CASSGGRGAAQPQHF
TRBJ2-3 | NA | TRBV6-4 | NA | TGTGCCAGCAGTGACTCCCCGATTGATACGCAGTATTTT | CASSDSPIDTQYF
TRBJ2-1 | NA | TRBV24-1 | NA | TGTGCCACCAGTGATTTAAAGGCAGGGGAAAACTACAATGAGCAGTTCTTC | CATSDLKAGENYNEQFF
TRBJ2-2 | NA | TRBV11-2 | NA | TGTGCCAGCAGCTTTCAAGGAGCCACGAACACCGGGGAGCTGTTTTTT | CASSFQGATNTGELFF
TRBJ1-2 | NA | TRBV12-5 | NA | TGTGCTAGTGGTTCATACAGGGCCCGGAGCTACACCTTC | CASGSYRARSYTF
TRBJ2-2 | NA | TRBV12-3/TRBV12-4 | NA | TGTGCCAGCAGTTTACCCGGGGAGCTGTTTTTT | CASSLPGELFF
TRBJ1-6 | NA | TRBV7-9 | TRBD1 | TGTGCCAGCAGCCGTAATACAGGGGCCGCGAATTCACCCCTCCACTTT | CASSRNTGAANSPLHF
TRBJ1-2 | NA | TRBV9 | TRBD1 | TGTGCCAGCAGCTCTCAGACAGGGGGCGCCACTGGCTACACCTTC | CASSSQTGGATGYTF
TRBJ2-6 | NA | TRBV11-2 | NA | TGTGCCAGCAGCTTGTGGGTCTCTGGGGCCAACGTCCTGACTTTC | CASSLWVSGANVLTF
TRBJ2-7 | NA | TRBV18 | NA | TGTGCCAGCTCACCGGGGTACCGGCGGGGTTACTACGAGCAGTACTTC | CASSPGYRRGYYEQYF
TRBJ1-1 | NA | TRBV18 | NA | TGTGCCAGCTCACCGGGAGAGAACACTGAAGCTTTCTTT | CASSPGENTEAFF
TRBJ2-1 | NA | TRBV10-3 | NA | TGTGCCATCAGCTCGTATGCCGGGGACTCCTACAATGAGCAGTTCTTC | CAISSYAGDSYNEQFF
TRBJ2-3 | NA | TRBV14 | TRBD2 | TGTGCCAGCAGAAGAGCGGGATCCACAGATACGCAGTATTTT | CASRRAGSTDTQYF
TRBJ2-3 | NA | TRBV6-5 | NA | TGTGCCAGCAACGAAGGGAATTGGATAGATACGCAGTATTTT | CASNEGNWIDTQYF
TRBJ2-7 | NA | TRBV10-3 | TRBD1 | TGTGCCACCTCCGGGACAGGGAGCTACGAGCAGTACTTC | CATSGTGSYEQYF
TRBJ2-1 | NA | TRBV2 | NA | TGTGCCAGCAGTGGATCGGGCAGGGGGGCCTACAATGAGCAGTTCTTC | CASSGSGRGAYNEQFF
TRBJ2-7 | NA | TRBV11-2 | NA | TGTGCCAGCAGCTTACCTGGGGTCTACGAGCAGTACTTC | CASSLPGVYEQYF
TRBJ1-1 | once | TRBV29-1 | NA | TGCAGCGTAAACAGGGTTCTGAACACTGAAGCTTTCTTT | CSVNRVLNTEAFF
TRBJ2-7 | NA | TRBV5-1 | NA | TGCGCCAGCAGCTTGGTCCAGAGACCCTACGAGCAGTACTTC | CASSLVQRPYEQYF
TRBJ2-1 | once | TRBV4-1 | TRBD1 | TGCGCCAGCAGCCGAGAAGTTCGACAGGGGAGATTGAGGAGGAATGAGCAGTTCTTC | CASSREVRQGRLRRNEQFF
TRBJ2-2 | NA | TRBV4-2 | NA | TGTGCCAGCAGCCAAGGGCAGGGGCACACCGGGGAGCTGTTTTTT | CASSQGQGHTGELFF
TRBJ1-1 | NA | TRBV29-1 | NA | TGCAGCACAACCAGGGCAGGGGAACCTTTCTTT | CSTTRAGEPFF
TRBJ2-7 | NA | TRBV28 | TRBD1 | TGTGCCAGCAGTTTAAGGGACAGGGGCCCAATCCCCTACGAGCAGTACTTC | CASSLRDRGPIPYEQYF
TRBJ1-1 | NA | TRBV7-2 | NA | TGTGCCAGCAGCGACCGGACTGCCCGTAACACTGAAGCTTTCTTT | CASSDRTARNTEAFF
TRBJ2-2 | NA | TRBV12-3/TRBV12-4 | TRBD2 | TGTGCCAGCAGTTTAGAGGGAGGGAGGGAGCTGTTTTTT | CASSLEGGRELFF
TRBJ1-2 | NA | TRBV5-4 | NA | TGTGCCAGCAGCTTGGATGTTGACGTCTATGGCTACACCTTC | CASSLDVDVYGYTF
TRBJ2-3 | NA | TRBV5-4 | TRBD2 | TGTGCCAGCAGCTCCCAGCGGGGGGACTCGGATACGCAGTATTTT | CASSSQRGDSDTQYF
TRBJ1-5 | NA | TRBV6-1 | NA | TGTGCCAGCAGTGACGGGCTAAGTAGCAATCAGCCCCAGCATTTT | CASSDGLSSNQPQHF
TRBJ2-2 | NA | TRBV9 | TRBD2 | TGTGCCAGCAGCGTAAATCCGACAGGGCCGCTAGCGGGAGTGGCCGGGGAGCTGTTTTTT | CASSVNPTGPLAGVAGELFF
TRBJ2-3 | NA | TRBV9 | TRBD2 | TGTGCCAGCAGCTCTCCGAGGACTAGCGGGAGGTACCCAGATACGCAGTATTTT | CASSSPRTSGRYPDTQYF
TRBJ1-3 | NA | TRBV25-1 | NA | TGTGCCAGCAGTGCGGACCGATCAGGGCTTGGAAACACCATATATTTT | CASSADRSGLGNTIYF
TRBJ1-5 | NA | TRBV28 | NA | TGTGCCAGCAGTTTATTTTGGACGGCAAATAGCAATCAGCCCCAGCATTTT | CASSLFWTANSNQPQHF
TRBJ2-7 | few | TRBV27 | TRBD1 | TGTGCCAGCAGTCGCAGGGGGTCCTACGAGCAGTACTTC | CASSRRGSYEQYF
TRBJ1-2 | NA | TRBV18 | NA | TGTGCCAGCTCACCACCGTCGTCGCGGAGTGGATATGGCTACACCTTC | CASSPPSSRSGYGYTF
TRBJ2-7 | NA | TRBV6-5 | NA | TGTGCCAGCAACGACGGACCCTACGAGCAGTACTTC | CASNDGPYEQYF
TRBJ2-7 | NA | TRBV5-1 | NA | TGCGCCAGCAGCTTGGCTGGTAGCGGTCACGAGCAGTACTTC | CASSLAGSGHEQYF
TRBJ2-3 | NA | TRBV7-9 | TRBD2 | TGTGCCAGCAGCTCCTCCGGGACTAGCGGGAGAGGAGATACGCAGTATTTT | CASSSSGTSGRGDTQYF
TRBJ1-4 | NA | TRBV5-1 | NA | TGCGCCAGCAGCTTGGTCGGGGGTACTAATGAAAAACTGTTTTTT | CASSLVGGTNEKLFF
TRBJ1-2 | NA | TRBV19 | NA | TGTGCCAGTAGTATAGTTCCGGATATGAACTATGGCTACACCTTC | CASSIVPDMNYGYTF
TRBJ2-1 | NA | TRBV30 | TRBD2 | TGTGCCTGGAAGCCTAGCGGGAGATCTCAGCAGTTCTTC | CAWKPSGRSQQFF